The rows below give T cell receptor beta chains drawn from one sample of a study of blood T cell repertoires in COVID-19. The assay was immunoSEQ multiplex PCR, and TCRdb's table has in-frame clones only and misses some. The table has 200,000 to 250,000 clones, more than 80% seen once. Sequenced sample: peripheral blood. These receptors originate from a woman aged 30 to 39 with COVID-19, enrolled during active disease. Both conserved end residues are part of each CDR3. The order of the fields is V gene, D gene, clone size, J gene, CDR3 protein, CDR3 DNA. A D gene is named only where the DNA matches it firmly. Only some rows state a clone size, as once, few, many or a class for expanded clones.

V gene: TRBV5-6; D gene: -; clone size: -; J gene: TRBJ1-5; CDR3 protein: CASSLVGEAQHF; CDR3 DNA: TGTGCCAGCAGCTTGGTGGGGGAGGCCCAGCATTTT
V gene: TRBV19; D gene: TRBD2; clone size: -; J gene: TRBJ2-3; CDR3 protein: CASSRRDRVSGSSADTQYF; CDR3 DNA: TGTGCCAGTAGTCGCCGAGACAGGGTTAGCGGGAGTAGCGCAGATACGCAGTATTTT
V gene: TRBV3-1/TRBV3-2; D gene: -; clone size: -; J gene: TRBJ2-2; CDR3 protein: CASSPRQAKNTGELFF; CDR3 DNA: TGTGCCAGCAGCCCCCGGCAGGCCAAGAACACCGGGGAGCTGTTTTTT
V gene: TRBV6-5; D gene: -; clone size: -; J gene: TRBJ1-2; CDR3 protein: CASSPPGNYGYTF; CDR3 DNA: TGTGCCAGCAGTCCACCAGGAAACTATGGCTACACCTTC
V gene: TRBV4-1; D gene: -; clone size: -; J gene: TRBJ2-1; CDR3 protein: CASSLKWPMVSSYNEQFF; CDR3 DNA: TGCGCCAGCAGCCTTAAATGGCCCATGGTAAGCTCCTACAATGAGCAGTTCTTC
V gene: TRBV7-9; D gene: TRBD1; clone size: -; J gene: TRBJ1-5; CDR3 protein: CASSTGTGSNQPQHF; CDR3 DNA: TGTGCCAGCAGTACCGGGACAGGGAGCAATCAGCCCCAGCATTTT
V gene: TRBV6-5; D gene: TRBD2; clone size: -; J gene: TRBJ2-1; CDR3 protein: CASGLVHYNEQFF; CDR3 DNA: TGTGCCAGCGGACTAGTTCATTACAATGAGCAGTTCTTC
V gene: TRBV9; D gene: -; clone size: -; J gene: TRBJ1-2; CDR3 protein: CASSVGGSASNYGYTF; CDR3 DNA: TGTGCCAGCAGCGTAGGCGGGTCTGCCTCTAACTATGGCTACACCTTC
V gene: TRBV18; D gene: -; clone size: -; J gene: TRBJ2-7; CDR3 protein: CASQPLPGSEQYF; CDR3 DNA: TGTGCCAGCCAACCTCTGCCAGGTAGCGAGCAGTACTTC
V gene: TRBV5-4; D gene: TRBD2; clone size: -; J gene: TRBJ2-3; CDR3 protein: CASRAAGGSTDTQYF; CDR3 DNA: TGTGCCAGCAGGGCAGCGGGAGGGAGCACAGATACGCAGTATTTT
V gene: TRBV9; D gene: -; clone size: -; J gene: TRBJ1-1; CDR3 protein: CASSANPDRQNTEAFF; CDR3 DNA: TGTGCCAGCAGCGCCAATCCCGACAGGCAGAACACTGAAGCTTTCTTT
V gene: TRBV9; D gene: -; clone size: -; J gene: TRBJ2-2; CDR3 protein: CASSAYPNTGELFF; CDR3 DNA: TGTGCCAGCAGCGCCTACCCGAACACCGGGGAGCTGTTTTTT
V gene: TRBV2; D gene: -; clone size: -; J gene: TRBJ1-2; CDR3 protein: CASSEPGRGGYTF; CDR3 DNA: TGTGCCAGCAGTGAACCAGGGCGGGGTGGCTACACCTTC
V gene: TRBV19; D gene: -; clone size: -; J gene: TRBJ1-1; CDR3 protein: CASSNQAGTEAFF; CDR3 DNA: TGTGCCAGTAGTAATCAGGCGGGCACTGAAGCTTTCTTT
V gene: TRBV6-6; D gene: TRBD2; clone size: -; J gene: TRBJ2-3; CDR3 protein: CASSVRTSGLTDTQYF; CDR3 DNA: TGTGCCAGCAGTGTTCGGACTAGCGGGCTCACAGATACGCAGTATTTT
V gene: TRBV15; D gene: -; clone size: once; J gene: TRBJ1-6; CDR3 protein: CATSIRAGNNSPLHF; CDR3 DNA: TGTGCCACCAGCATTCGGGCAGGGAATAATTCACCCCTCCACTTT
V gene: TRBV10-3; D gene: -; clone size: -; J gene: TRBJ1-1; CDR3 protein: CATTGGQPHRGTEAFF; CDR3 DNA: TGTGCCACCACCGGTGGACAGCCCCACCGAGGAACTGAAGCTTTCTTT
V gene: TRBV29-1; D gene: -; clone size: -; J gene: TRBJ1-2; CDR3 protein: CSVDTGTYGYTF; CDR3 DNA: TGCAGCGTTGACACAGGAACCTATGGCTACACCTTC
V gene: TRBV5-6; D gene: -; clone size: -; J gene: TRBJ2-3; CDR3 protein: CASSLAMGGRGTDTQYF; CDR3 DNA: TGTGCCAGCAGCTTGGCCATGGGGGGTAGGGGCACAGATACGCAGTATTTT
V gene: TRBV3-1/TRBV3-2; D gene: -; clone size: -; J gene: TRBJ1-6; CDR3 protein: CASSQETGYNSPLHF; CDR3 DNA: TGTGCCAGCAGCCAGGAGACAGGTTATAATTCACCCCTCCACTTT
V gene: TRBV29-1; D gene: -; clone size: -; J gene: TRBJ1-1; CDR3 protein: CSVVPGTTEAFF; CDR3 DNA: TGCAGCGTGGTTCCCGGGACTACTGAAGCTTTCTTT
V gene: TRBV30; D gene: TRBD1; clone size: -; J gene: TRBJ1-1; CDR3 protein: CALDRSLNTEAFF; CDR3 DNA: TGTGCCTTGGACAGGTCATTGAACACTGAAGCTTTCTTT
V gene: TRBV7-9; D gene: -; clone size: few; J gene: TRBJ2-1; CDR3 protein: CASTPQRPIYNEQFF; CDR3 DNA: TGTGCCAGCACCCCCCAGCGCCCCATCTACAATGAGCAGTTCTTC
V gene: TRBV11-2; D gene: -; clone size: -; J gene: TRBJ2-1; CDR3 protein: CASSSTDGGNAYNEQFF; CDR3 DNA: TGTGCCAGCAGCTCCACTGACGGCGGGAATGCCTACAATGAGCAGTTCTTC
V gene: TRBV30; D gene: -; clone size: -; J gene: TRBJ2-2; CDR3 protein: CACLGSIVGELFF; CDR3 DNA: TGTGCCTGTTTGGGCTCGATAGTCGGGGAGCTGTTTTTT
V gene: TRBV18; D gene: TRBD2; clone size: -; J gene: TRBJ2-5; CDR3 protein: CASSPGRGETQYF; CDR3 DNA: TGTGCCAGCTCGCCGGGGAGGGGCGAGACCCAGTACTTC
V gene: TRBV27; D gene: -; clone size: -; J gene: TRBJ2-1; CDR3 protein: CASSFREFNEQFF; CDR3 DNA: TGTGCCAGCAGTTTCCGGGAGTTCAATGAGCAGTTCTTC
V gene: TRBV6-6; D gene: -; clone size: -; J gene: TRBJ1-5; CDR3 protein: CASSPPGAQQPQHF; CDR3 DNA: TGTGCCAGCAGTCCACCAGGGGCCCAACAGCCCCAGCATTTT
V gene: TRBV28; D gene: -; clone size: -; J gene: TRBJ1-2; CDR3 protein: CASSLGHKGYTF; CDR3 DNA: TGTGCCAGCAGTTTGGGACATAAAGGCTACACCTTC
V gene: TRBV5-1; D gene: TRBD1; clone size: -; J gene: TRBJ1-6; CDR3 protein: CASSLTGTGGSNSPLHF; CDR3 DNA: TGCGCCAGCAGCCTTACCGGGACAGGGGGCAGTAATTCACCCCTCCACTTT
V gene: TRBV3-1/TRBV3-2; D gene: -; clone size: -; J gene: TRBJ2-7; CDR3 protein: CARGIADLYEQYF; CDR3 DNA: TGTGCCAGGGGGATAGCGGACCTCTACGAGCAGTACTTC
V gene: TRBV30; D gene: -; clone size: -; J gene: TRBJ2-7; CDR3 protein: CAWASVPYEQYF; CDR3 DNA: TGTGCCTGGGCTAGCGTCCCCTACGAGCAGTACTTC
V gene: TRBV27; D gene: -; clone size: -; J gene: TRBJ1-1; CDR3 protein: CASSPRGFAEAFF; CDR3 DNA: TGTGCCAGCAGTCCCAGGGGATTCGCTGAAGCTTTCTTT
V gene: TRBV27; D gene: -; clone size: -; J gene: TRBJ2-1; CDR3 protein: CASSLVGTPSPLRNEQFF; CDR3 DNA: TGTGCCAGCAGTTTGGTCGGGACTCCCTCCCCCCTACGCAATGAGCAGTTCTTC
V gene: TRBV2; D gene: -; clone size: -; J gene: TRBJ2-5; CDR3 protein: CASTEQQRWRETQYF; CDR3 DNA: TGTGCCAGCACCGAACAACAGAGGTGGAGGGAGACCCAGTACTTC
V gene: TRBV10-3; D gene: TRBD1; clone size: -; J gene: TRBJ1-1; CDR3 protein: CAIRARGEGTEAFF; CDR3 DNA: TGTGCCATCAGGGCCAGGGGGGAAGGCACTGAAGCTTTCTTT
V gene: TRBV29-1; D gene: TRBD1; clone size: -; J gene: TRBJ2-1; CDR3 protein: CSVGWDRGYNEQFF; CDR3 DNA: TGCAGCGTTGGCTGGGACAGGGGTTACAATGAGCAGTTCTTC
V gene: TRBV7-3; D gene: -; clone size: once; J gene: TRBJ2-1; CDR3 protein: CASSLNAGRDEQFF; CDR3 DNA: TGTGCCAGCAGCTTAAACGCAGGGCGCGATGAGCAGTTCTTC
V gene: TRBV9; D gene: -; clone size: few; J gene: TRBJ2-1; CDR3 protein: CASSVQGSSPLNEQFF; CDR3 DNA: TGTGCCAGCAGCGTTCAGGGGTCTAGCCCGCTCAATGAGCAGTTCTTC
V gene: TRBV24-1; D gene: -; clone size: -; J gene: TRBJ2-2; CDR3 protein: CATSDPDSGELFF; CDR3 DNA: TGTGCCACCAGTGATCCTGACTCCGGAGAGCTGTTTTTT
V gene: TRBV25-1; D gene: TRBD1; clone size: -; J gene: TRBJ1-4; CDR3 protein: CASSGPPGTVNEKLFF; CDR3 DNA: TGTGCCAGCAGTGGGCCCCCCGGGACAGTTAATGAAAAACTGTTTTTT